The entry below gives a single T cell receptor beta chain sequence along with its context. What it binds is not known. The V gene's germline CDR1 is GTSNPN and CDR2 SVGIG (reference sequence). CDR3 size: 13 residues. Trimming pared 5 bases from V and 9 bases from J, leaving 17 bases between. Researchers ran the PCR with 60 Vbeta and 13 Jbeta primers. Clones were read by immunoSEQ multiplex PCR, and TCRdb kept only the in-frame ones, dropping some. The sample records 150,000 or so clones, 65% to 80% being singletons. The data derive from a study of cytomegalovirus exposure and HLA in healthy donors. Overall study results and limits: High specificity and sensitivity for cytomegalovirus status were reported for the classifier. The authors reported that TCR beta sequences could predict HLA-A and HLA-B alleles. These predictions were accurate for most subjects in the first cohort.

Sequences were obtained from PBMCs. This rearrangement joins TRBV30 to TRBJ2-1; D is perhaps TRBD1 (5 bases). This TCR was sampled from a woman in her forties in good health and CMV-seropositive. The CDR3 spells CAWQKVWQGEQFF. CDR3 sequence (DNA): TGTGCCTGGCAAAAAGTCTGGCAGGGTGAGCAGTTCTTC.